One and the same sample provided the 4 T cell receptor beta chains below, sequenced in a study of T cell repertoires in cytomegalovirus infection. Antigens for these TCRs are unknown. Each CDR3 protein is one row after TCRdb ran MiXCR on the reads. The sample contains hundreds of thousands of distinct CDR3 sequences, 30% to 40% of which appear only once. The sequencing used cultured PBMCs, collected from culture after CMV antigen stimulation. Receptors originate from a human donor in good health (CMV status not recorded). Some clones in this sample may be carry-over from other donors' samples.

Worth noting for this clonotype: This may be a read error: a much more frequent sequence differs by one nucleotide. The J gene is TRBJ2-1, the V gene TRBV7-2; a weak D match, TRBD2 (6 bases). With 5 bases removed from V and 7 bases from J, the gap between germline ends came to 27 bases. Germline CDR1 SGHTA, CDR2 FQGNSA. The CDR3 is made up of 18 amino acids. CDR3 sequence reads: CASSPPTSTGPVANEQFF. The CDR3 DNA sequence: TGTGCCAGCAGCCCGCCTACTAGCACGGGCCCTGTGGCGAATGAGCAGTTCTTC.

This chain uses TRBV14 with TRBJ2-3; D ambiguous. The germline V gene has CDR1 SGHDN and CDR2 FVKESK. With 3 bases removed from V and 2 bases from J, the gap between germline ends came to 15 bases. The CDR3 covers 16 residues. Here the CDR3 reads CASSHSFGLYTDTQYF. The CDR3 DNA is TGTGCCAGCAGCCACTCTTTTGGATTGTACACAGATACGCAGTATTTT.

The chain carries TRBV19 and TRBJ1-6; D gene unclear. This CDR3 spans 15 amino acids. V lost 5 bases to trimming and J lost 9 bases, with 17 bases between them. Germline V gives CDR1 LNHDA, CDR2 SQIVND (reference sequence). In DNA form, the CDR3 reads TGTGCCAGTAGTGCCTCCTTTCGGGGTGGTTCACCCCTCCACTTT. It codes for CASSASFRGGSPLHF.

The V call is TRBV12-3 or TRBV12-4, the J call TRBJ1-1, with TRBD1 matching 9 bases. This CDR3 is 14 amino acids long. V was clipped by 3 bases and J by 7 bases; unmatched bases: 6. CDR3 protein: CASSFTGGSVEAFF. Here the CDR3 DNA reads TGTGCCAGCAGTTTTACAGGGGGCTCAGTTGAAGCTTTCTTT.